This T cell receptor (beta chain) was identified in a study of blood T cell repertoires in COVID-19. Authors' methods: Estimates of nucleated cell counts were drawn from the amplification of reference gene primers. Clones were sequenced by immunoSEQ multiplex PCR, and TCRdb holds only the in-frame ones, with some missing. V and J calls and clone size come straight from that table; D and trimming were deduced from the DNA. Among nearly 95,000 clones, around 87% were seen once, and the ten largest hold 6% to 9.5%. The CDR3 length is 15 residues. V lost 2 bases and J lost 4; bases outside the gene matches: 8. Germline CDR1 reads LGHDT; CDR2 reads YNNKEL (reference sequence).

The V call is TRBV3-1 (or the pseudogene TRBV3-2), the J call TRBJ2-7, with 7 nucleotides matching TRBD2. This clonotype originated in a human donor with acute or convalescent COVID-19. The donor label of this sample is uncertain. The sample comprised peripheral blood. The CDR3 nucleotides are TGTGCCAGCAGCCAAACCGACGGGGGGAGGTACGAGCAGTACTTC. Its protein is CASSQTDGGRYEQYF.